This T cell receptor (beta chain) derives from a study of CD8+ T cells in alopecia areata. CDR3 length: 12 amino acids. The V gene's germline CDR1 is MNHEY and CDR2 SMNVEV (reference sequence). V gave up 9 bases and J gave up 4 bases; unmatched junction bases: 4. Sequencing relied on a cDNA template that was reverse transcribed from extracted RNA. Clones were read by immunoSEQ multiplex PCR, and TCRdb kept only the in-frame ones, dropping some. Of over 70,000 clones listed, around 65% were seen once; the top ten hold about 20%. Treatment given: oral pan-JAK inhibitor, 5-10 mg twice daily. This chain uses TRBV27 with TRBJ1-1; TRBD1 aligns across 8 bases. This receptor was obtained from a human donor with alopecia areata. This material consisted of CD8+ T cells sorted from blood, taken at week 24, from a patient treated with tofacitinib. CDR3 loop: CASSTGGTEAFF. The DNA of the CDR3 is TGTGCCAGTTCCACAGGGGGCACTGAAGCTTTCTTT.